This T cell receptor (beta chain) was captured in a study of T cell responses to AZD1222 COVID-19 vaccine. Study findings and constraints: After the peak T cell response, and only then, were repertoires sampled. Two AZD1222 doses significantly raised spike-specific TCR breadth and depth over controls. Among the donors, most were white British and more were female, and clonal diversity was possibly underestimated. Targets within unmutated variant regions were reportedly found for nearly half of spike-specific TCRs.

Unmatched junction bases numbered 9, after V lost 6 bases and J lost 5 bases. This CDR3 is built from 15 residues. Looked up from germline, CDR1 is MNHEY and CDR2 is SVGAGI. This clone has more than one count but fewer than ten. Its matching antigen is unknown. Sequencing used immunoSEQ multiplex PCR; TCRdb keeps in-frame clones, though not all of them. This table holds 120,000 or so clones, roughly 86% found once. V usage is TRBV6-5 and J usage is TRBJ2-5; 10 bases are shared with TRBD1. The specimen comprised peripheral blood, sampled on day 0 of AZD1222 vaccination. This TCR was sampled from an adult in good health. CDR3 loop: CASRAGQGSVETQYF. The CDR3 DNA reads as TGTGCCAGCAGGGCGGGACAGGGGTCGGTTGAGACCCAGTACTTC.